The source of this T cell receptor (beta chain) is a study of T cell responses to AZD1222 COVID-19 vaccine (dated by TCRdb to the early 2020s). Background for the entire study: AZD1222 recipients given second doses at about 4 weeks or at about 12 weeks were pooled, since spike-specific TCR depth and breadth were not found to differ between the two schedules. A total of approximately 230 trial participants underwent TCR sequencing, of whom roughly 210 received two doses of AZD1222 and roughly 25 received two doses of the MenACWY control vaccine. Trial participants were enrolled by age into 18-55, 56-69 and 70-plus year subgroups, with roughly 150, 30 and 60 TCR-sequenced participants respectively.

V has 2 bases trimmed and J has 5 bases trimmed; junction bases matching no gene number 5. According to the germline V gene, CDR1 reads SGHTA and CDR2 reads FQGTGA. The CDR3 starts with the cysteine, ends with the phenylalanine, and has 15 residues. CDR3 DNA is the only sequence kept; it has 45 bases, read in frame from the first base. The CDR3 regions of human TCRbeta chains were analyzed by immunosequencing. The study's own analysis went as follows. Repertoire TCRs were matched against a reference library of SARS-CoV-2-specific TCRs generated with the MIRA antigen-specificity platform. Breadth meant the fraction of unique TCRs that were SARS-CoV-2-associated, whereas depth meant the fraction of total T cells that were SARS-CoV-2-associated. Using the MIRA data, each spike-specific TCR was assigned both to the spike region to which the TCR was reactive and to a CD4 or CD8 class. Log10-transformed breadth and depth values were compared by one-way ANOVA with Sidak's multiple comparisons tests. The table comes from immuneACCESS by way of TCRdb, which keeps in-frame sequences with V and J called. Part of the clones is missing from these tables; in studies checked, under half for an unresolved V gene and the rest for unknown reasons. V and J calls plus clone size are reproduced from that table; the DNA served to infer D and trimming. The sample table holds more than 100,000 clones, of which around 89% were seen once. Roughly 3.5% of the sample rests with the top ten.

As concerns this clone: The clone's antigen remains unknown. No base-level quality is on record; no much larger clone is a single base apart.

Here is what the overall study found, with its caveats: Reportedly, almost half of the unique spike-specific TCRs recognized epitopes lying outside the regions that are mutated in the B.1.351 and B.1.1.7 variants. Because no day 14 peak-response samples were available, repertoires were characterized only after the peak T cell response. Participants were mostly white British and included more females than males, and it was suggested by the authors that clonal diversity may have been underestimated. The vaccine-associated CD4 TCRs covered the entire spike protein, and the dominant responses fell in regions 160-218 and 743-854. In the small 56-69-year group, the increase in depth fell short of significance, most likely because of low power. Conclusions about previously exposed vaccinees are limited, since just five or six AZD1222 recipients were seropositive for SARS-CoV-2 at baseline. After two AZD1222 doses, both the breadth and the depth of spike-specific TCRs were significantly higher than at day 0 and than in MenACWY recipients.

Interpreted using the paper, the time point label stands for: baseline before first vaccination. Vaccinee samples were obtained from the UK trials COV001 and COV002, which included a single-blind randomized controlled phase 2/3 trial of AZD1222 (ChAdOx1 nCoV-19) in healthy adults. Trial participant PBMC samples were collected at day 0 and day 28 after the second dose for TCRbeta chain sequencing. The sample consisted of peripheral blood, taken on day 0 of AZD1222 vaccination. The chain joins TRBV7-3 to TRBJ2-1, with 8 bases in between that match TRBD1. This sequence was found in an adult in good health. CDR3 reads: CASSLSGGGHNEQFF. The sequence in DNA is TGTGCCAGCAGCTTATCAGGGGGCGGTCACAATGAGCAGTTCTTC.